This T cell receptor (beta chain) was sequenced for a study of HIV-infected patients and healthy controls. Study overall: The CD4:CD8 ratio increased slightly in early therapy, but CD8 counts showed no consistent change.

450 to 600 ng RNA was reverse transcribed with alpha and beta constant-region primers. Alpha and beta chain libraries were made separately by chain-specific third strand synthesis with multiplexing indices. TCRdb ran MiXCR on the 5' RACE reads and lists one entry per CDR3 protein. Here the sample spans about 7,800 distinct CDR3 sequences, 6.1% being singletons. V was shortened by 4 bases and J by 4 bases, with 4 bases between the two germline ends. Germline V lookup: CDR1 SQVTM, CDR2 ANQGSEA. This CDR3 spans 11 amino acids. No cell fractionation was done, so the repertoire covers all unsorted peripheral blood T cells. Peripheral blood, approximately 2.5 ml, was drawn for RNA extraction. Many counts were recorded for this clonotype.

The rearrangement links TRBV29-1 to TRBJ2-2; unclear D gene. The source material was blood, sampled before antiretroviral therapy. This TCR derives from an adult with HIV infection. CDR3 nucleotide sequence: TGCAGCGTTGGAACCACCGGGGAGCTGTTTTTT. Protein sequence: CSVGTTGELFF.